The 14 T cell receptor beta chains presented below share a single source sample, sequenced in a study of blood T cell repertoires in COVID-19. TCRdb keeps only in-frame clones here, not all; method: immunoSEQ multiplex PCR. This repertoire shows approximately 110,000 clones, around 76% found once; its top ten account for roughly a fifth. Sequenced sample: peripheral blood. Source of these receptors: a woman in her 70s with acute or convalescent COVID-19.

The chain recombines TRBV24-1 with TRBJ2-1, with D hard to call. This CDR3 contains 15 residues. Trimming removed 1 base from V and 6 bases from J, with 12 bases in between. The germline CDR1 and CDR2 sequences are KGHDR and SFDVKD. The CDR3 here is CATSDFSAGSNEQFF. The CDR3 bases are TGTGCCACCAGTGATTTCTCTGCAGGAAGCAATGAGCAGTTCTTC.

The genes are TRBV7-9 and TRBJ1-3; D is unclear. Germline CDR1 is SEHNR and CDR2 is FQNEAQ (reference sequence). Trimming took 1 base from V and 2 from J, leaving 15 bases between them. The CDR3 sequence is 17 residues long. DNA for the CDR3: TGTGCCAGCAGCTTAGTCTCCGGCGGTATCACTGGAAACACCATATATTTT. Protein product: CASSLVSGGITGNTIYF.

V and J are TRBV28 and TRBJ2-2, with TRBD2 as a possible D gene (6 bases). V lost 2 bases and J 2 bases, leaving 12 bases between the germline ends. Germline CDR1 and CDR2: MDHEN and SYDVKM. CDR3 length: 16 amino acids. CDR3 residues: CASSLIAGLNTGELFF. The CDR3 DNA reads as TGTGCCAGCAGTTTAATAGCCGGACTAAACACCGGGGAGCTGTTTTTT.

The chain employs TRBV27 and TRBJ1-2; TRBD1 matches at 12 bases. V lost 5 bases and J lost 8; bases outside the gene matches: 9. The CDR3 has 15 amino acids. The V gene's germline CDR1 is MNHEY and CDR2 SMNVEV (reference sequence). In DNA form, the CDR3 reads TGTGCCAGCAGTCTTCTGGGACAGGGGGCGCGGGGCTACACCTTC. Amino acid sequence: CASSLLGQGARGYTF.

V and J are TRBV6-2 or TRBV6-3 and TRBJ2-1; no definite D call. The length of the CDR3 is 12 residues. Trimming took 3 bases from V and 5 from J, leaving 5 bases between them. Germline V lookup: CDR1 MNHEY, CDR2 SVGEGT. This chain's CDR3 is CASSYNDNEQFF. Written as DNA, the CDR3 is TGTGCCAGCAGTTATAATGACAATGAGCAGTTCTTC.

The rearrangement links TRBV11-3 to TRBJ2-3; D is possibly TRBD2 (6 bases). Germline V CDR1 and CDR2: SGHNT, YENEEA. The V gene lost 5 bases and the J gene lost 2 bases, with 11 bases spanning the gap. The CDR3 is made up of 14 amino acids. The CDR3 DNA reads as TGTGCCAGCAGCGGGCGGGGCCTCACAGATACGCAGTATTTT. Protein sequence: CASSGRGLTDTQYF.

The count of this clone is one. V and J are TRBV25-1 and TRBJ2-3; TRBD1 is a possible D gene (5 bases). This CDR3 has 13 amino acids. CDR1 is MGHDK, CDR2 SYGVNS, per germline. Trimming shortened V by 2 bases and J by 3 bases, and 6 bases separated the two germline ends. CDR3 loop: CASSETGTDTQYF. In nucleotides, the CDR3 is TGTGCCAGCAGTGAAACAGGAACAGATACGCAGTATTTT. The complete variable domain, with remaining parts taken from reference TRBV25-1 and TRBJ2-3, reads EADIYQTPRYLVIGTGKKITLECSQTMGHDKMYWYQQDPGMELHLIHYSYGVNSTEKGDLSSESTVSRIRTEHFPLTLESARPSHTSQYLCASSETGTDTQYFGPGTRLTVL.

The chain employs TRBV7-9 and TRBJ1-5, with a tentative D call TRBD1 (5 bases). The V gene lost 4 bases and the J gene lost 4 bases, with 8 bases spanning the gap. The germline CDR1 and CDR2 sequences are SEHNR and FQNEAQ (reference sequence). The CDR3 totals 13 residues. This CDR3 reads CASSSTENQPQHF. CDR3 nucleotide sequence: TGTGCCAGCAGCTCGACAGAGAATCAGCCCCAGCATTTT.

This chain joins TRBV30 and TRBJ1-2; 8 nucleotides agree with TRBD1. The germline CDR1 and CDR2 sequences are GTSNPN and SVGIG (reference sequence). Trimming cost V 1 base and J 5 bases; bases outside gene matches: 6. The CDR3 spans 14 residues. The DNA for the CDR3 is TGTGCCTGGAGTGCAGGGGGCAGGGGGTATGGCTACACCTTC. It codes for CAWSAGGRGYGYTF. Filled out from reference TRBV30 and TRBJ1-2, the complete variable domain reads SQTIHQWPATLVQPVGSPLSLECTVEGTSNPNLYWYRQAAGRGLQLLFYSVGIGQISSEVPQNLSASRPQDRQFILSSKKLLLSDSGFYLCAWSAGGRGYGYTFGSGTRLTVV.

The chain is built from TRBV7-9 and TRBJ1-4, with 9 positions matching TRBD1. The length of the CDR3 is 17 residues. Trimming at V came to 1 base and at J to 7 bases, leaving 10 bases not matched to a gene. The germline V gene has CDR1 SEHNR and CDR2 FQNEAQ (reference sequence). Here the CDR3 reads CASSLGSGTGPGEKLFF. The CDR3 nucleotides read TGTGCCAGCAGCTTAGGGTCCGGGACAGGGCCAGGTGAAAAACTGTTTTTT.

The count of this clone is one. Here the CDR3 DNA reads TGTGCCAGCAGCGTCAGAAGAACAGGGGGGGAAGGCTACACCTTC. This translates into CASSVRRTGGEGYTF. The chain couples TRBV9 to TRBJ1-2; TRBD1 aligns across 8 bases. Germline V gene data show CDR1 as SGDLS and CDR2 as YYNGEE. The CDR3 contains 15 residues. J lost 8 bases, V lost 2 bases, and 11 bases had no gene match.

V usage is TRBV19 and J usage is TRBJ1-4; D perhaps matches TRBD1 (5 bases). V gave up 7 bases and J gave up 8 bases, with 14 bases separating them. This CDR3 has 13 amino acids. Germline V gene data show CDR1 as LNHDA and CDR2 as SQIVND (reference sequence). DNA for the CDR3: TGTGCCAGTACTGGGGCCTTCCCCGAAAAACTGTTTTTT. This encodes CASTGAFPEKLFF.

V usage is TRBV7-2 and J usage is TRBJ1-2; TRBD1 is a possible D gene (6 bases). Looked up from germline, CDR1 is SGHTA and CDR2 is FQGNSA. This CDR3 is 15 amino acids long. The ends were cut back, 5 bases at V and 0 bases at J, with 13 bases in the middle. This CDR3 is CASSPGALANYGYTF. In DNA, the CDR3 is TGTGCCAGCAGCCCAGGGGCCCTGGCTAACTATGGCTACACCTTC.

This chain connects TRBV2 to TRBJ1-1; D is possibly TRBD1 (6 bases). CDR3 length equals 12 residues. The germline V gene has CDR1 SNHLY and CDR2 FYNNEI. V was shortened by 6 bases and J by 4 bases, with 9 bases between the two germline ends. The CDR3 bases are TGTGCCAGCAGGAGGGGGAGCACTGAAGCTTTCTTT. It encodes CASRRGSTEAFF.